The 5 T cell receptor beta chains below all came from one sample that was sequenced in a study of cytomegalovirus exposure and HLA in healthy donors. The PCR employed 60 Vbeta primers together with 13 Jbeta primers. Profiled with immunoSEQ multiplex PCR; TCRdb holds only in-frame clones, not every one. Of roughly 34,000 clones listed, 60% to 75% are singletons. Sequenced input: PBMCs. Every receptor here comes from a man between 25 and 39 years old in good health and CMV-seronegative.

This clone was observed a few times. The chain recombines TRBV5-5 with TRBJ1-1; D is uncertain. V lost 3 bases to trimming and J lost 4 bases, with 7 bases between them. Germline CDR1 and CDR2: SGHKS and YYEKEE (reference sequence). The CDR3 sequence is 12 residues long. The CDR3 DNA sequence: TGTGCCAGCAGCTACAGAGCCACTGAAGCTTTCTTT. Residues: CASSYRATEAFF.

The chain recombines TRBV4-3 with TRBJ1-1, with D unclear. CDR3 size: 14 residues. Germline V gene data show CDR1 as LGHNA and CDR2 as YSLEER. V shed 4 bases and J shed 1 base, with 10 bases lying between them. The CDR3 region has the DNA TGCGCCAGCAGCCCCTGGGAGGGGAACACTGAAGCTTTCTTT. Translation gives CASSPWEGNTEAFF.

The chain couples TRBV29-1 to TRBJ2-7; no firm D call. CDR3 length: 11 residues. The V and J ends lost 5 bases and 7 bases respectively, with 12 bases between them. Germline CDR1 is SQVTM and CDR2 is ANQGSEA. The CDR3 is CSVQTLDEQYF. CDR3 DNA sequence: TGCAGCGTTCAGACTTTGGATGAGCAGTACTTC.

This clone was counted between two and nine times. The rearrangement uses TRBV7-2 and TRBJ2-3; perhaps TRBD1 as D (6 bases). Germline V gives CDR1 SGHTA, CDR2 FQGNSA. Trimming took off 6 bases at V and 3 bases at J, with 10 bases between the two ends. The CDR3 is made up of 13 amino acids. CDR3 residues: CASRRQETDTQYF. CDR3 nucleotide sequence: TGTGCCAGCAGACGACAGGAGACAGATACGCAGTATTTT. Combining the CDR3 with reference TRBV7-2 and TRBJ2-3 gives the whole variable domain GAGVSQSPSNKVTEKGKDVELRCDPISGHTALYWYRQSLGQGLEFLIYFQGNSAPDKSGLPSDRFSAERTGGSVSTLTIQRTQQEDSAVYLCASRRQETDTQYFGPGTRLTVL.

This clone is deemed medium-sized. This rearrangement joins TRBV28 to TRBJ2-3; 8 bases are shared with TRBD2. J was trimmed by 4 bases and V by 1 base; bases with no gene match: 7. The CDR3 loop spans 16 amino acids. Germline V CDR1 and CDR2: MDHEN, SYDVKM. As DNA, the CDR3 is TGTGCCAGCAGTTTATTAGCTAGCGGGTTTCCAGATACGCAGTATTTT. Translation gives CASSLLASGFPDTQYF.